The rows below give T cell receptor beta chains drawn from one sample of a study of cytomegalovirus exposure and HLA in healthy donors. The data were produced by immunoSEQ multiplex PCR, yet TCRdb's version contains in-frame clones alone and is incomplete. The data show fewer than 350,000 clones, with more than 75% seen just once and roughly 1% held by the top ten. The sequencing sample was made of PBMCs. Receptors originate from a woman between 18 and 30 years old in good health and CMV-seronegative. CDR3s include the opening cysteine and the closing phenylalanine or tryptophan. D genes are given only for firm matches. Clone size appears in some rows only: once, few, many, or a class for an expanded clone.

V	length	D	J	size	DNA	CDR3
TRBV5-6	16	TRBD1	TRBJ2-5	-	TGTGCCAGCAGCTTGGACAGGGGTGGGCTTAGGGAGACCCAGTACTTC	CASSLDRGGLRETQYF
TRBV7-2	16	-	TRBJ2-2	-	TGTGCCAGCAGCTCTCAGGGTAGCGGAAACACCGGGGAGCTGTTTTTT	CASSSQGSGNTGELFF
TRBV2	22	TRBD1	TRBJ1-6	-	TGTGCCAGCAGTCTCTTCACCCCAATACGGAACACCGGGACAGGGACTAATTCACCCCTCCACTTT	CASSLFTPIRNTGTGTNSPLHF
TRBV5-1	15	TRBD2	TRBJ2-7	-	TGCGCCAGCAGCTTGGAGCCTAGCGGGAGTTACGAGCAGTACTTC	CASSLEPSGSYEQYF
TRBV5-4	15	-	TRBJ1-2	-	TGTGCCAGCAGCTTGGTGGGCAGGTCAAACTATGGCTACACCTTC	CASSLVGRSNYGYTF
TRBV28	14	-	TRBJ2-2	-	TGTGCCAGCAGTACAACAGGGACCACCGGGGAGCTGTTTTTT	CASSTTGTTGELFF
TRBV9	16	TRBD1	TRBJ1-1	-	TGTGCCAGCAGCCAACTGAGGGGTGGGACAGGCGGTGAAGCTTTCTTT	CASSQLRGGTGGEAFF
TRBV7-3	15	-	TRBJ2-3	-	TGTGCCAGCAGCTTAACGGGACAAAACACAGATACGCAGTATTTT	CASSLTGQNTDTQYF
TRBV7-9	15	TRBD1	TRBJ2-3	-	TGTGCCAGCAGCTTACCCTCACAGGGGTCGGATACGCAGTATTTT	CASSLPSQGSDTQYF
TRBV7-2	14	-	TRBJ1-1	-	TGTGCCAGCAGCCGAGTGGGGGGGAACACTGAAGCTTTCTTT	CASSRVGGNTEAFF
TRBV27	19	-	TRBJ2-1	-	TGTGCCAGCAGTCTCAGAGGGACTGATCGACCCCCATTCGGGAATGAGCAGTTCTTC	CASSLRGTDRPPFGNEQFF
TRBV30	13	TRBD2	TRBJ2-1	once	TGTGCCTGGAGCTTGGGGAGCGGGAGTGAGCAGTTCTTC	CAWSLGSGSEQFF
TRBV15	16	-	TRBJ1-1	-	TGTGCCACCAGCAGCGGGGAGGGCGAGATGAACACTGAAGCTTTCTTT	CATSSGEGEMNTEAFF
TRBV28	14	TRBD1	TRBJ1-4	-	TGTGCCAGCAGTTCCGCCCTTCAGGGGGCCGACTTTTTTTTT	CASSSALQGADFFF
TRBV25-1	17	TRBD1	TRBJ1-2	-	TGTGCCAGCAGCAAAACCGGGACAGGGGTATTTTTGGATGGCTACACCTTC	CASSKTGTGVFLDGYTF
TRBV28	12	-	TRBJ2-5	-	TGTGCCAGCAGTGTCCGTATGGAGACCCAGTACTTC	CASSVRMETQYF
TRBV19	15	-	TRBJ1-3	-	TGTGCCAGTAGTATCCACCAGGGATCTGGAAACACCATATATTTT	CASSIHQGSGNTIYF
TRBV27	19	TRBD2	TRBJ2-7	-	TGTGCCAGCAGTTTACGGACTAGCGGGAGGGCCGGTAGGTTCTACGAGCAGTACTTC	CASSLRTSGRAGRFYEQYF
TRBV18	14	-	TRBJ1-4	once	TGTGCCAGCTCACCAGGGCAGGGTGGTGAAAAACTGTTTTTT	CASSPGQGGEKLFF
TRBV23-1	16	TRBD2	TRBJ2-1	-	TGCGCCAGCAGCTACCAGACTAGCGGGAGTTGCTCGAGGCAGTTCTTC	CASSYQTSGSCSRQFF
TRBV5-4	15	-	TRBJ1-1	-	TGTGCCAGCAGCTTTCCCACAGGGAGCGGCACTGAAGCTTTCTTT	CASSFPTGSGTEAFF
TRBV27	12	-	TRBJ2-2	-	TGTGCCAGCAGTCTCGGGACAGGGGAGCTGTTTTTT	CASSLGTGELFF
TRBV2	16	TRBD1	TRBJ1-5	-	TGTGCCAGCAGAGATACGGGACAGGGATTTGATCAGCCCCAGCATTTT	CASRDTGQGFDQPQHF
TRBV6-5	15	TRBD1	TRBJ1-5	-	TGTGCCAGCAGTCCCACAGGGGGTAGCAATCAGCCCCAGCATTTT	CASSPTGGSNQPQHF
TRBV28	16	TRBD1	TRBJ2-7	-	TGTGCCAGCAGTTTTACGTCACCGGGACAGGGGAGAGGGCAGTACTTC	CASSFTSPGQGRGQYF
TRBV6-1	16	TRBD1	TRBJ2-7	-	TGTGCCAGCAGTGAAGCGGGACAGGGGGGTCGCTACGAGCAGTACTTC	CASSEAGQGGRYEQYF
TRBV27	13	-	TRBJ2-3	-	TGTGCCAGCAGTTCCGAACGGGCAGATACGCAGTATTTT	CASSSERADTQYF
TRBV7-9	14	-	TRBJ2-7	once	TGTGCCAGCAGTCTTGTCACGGGGGTCTACGAGCAGTACTTC	CASSLVTGVYEQYF
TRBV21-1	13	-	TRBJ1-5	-	TGTGCCAGGAAGCGGAACTATTTTCAGCCCCAGCATTTT	CARKRNYFQPQHF
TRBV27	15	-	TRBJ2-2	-	TGTGCCAGCAGTTTTTCCACAGGTATCAACGGGGAGCTGTTTTTT	CASSFSTGINGELFF
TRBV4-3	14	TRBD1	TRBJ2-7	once	TGCGCCAGCAGCCAGGACAGGGCTCCGAACGAGCAGTACTTC	CASSQDRAPNEQYF